One and the same sample provided the 32 T cell receptor beta chains below, sequenced in a study of blood T cells in healthy people across ages. A sample-barcoded 5' primer and a J-beta primer mix were used in a second PCR of roughly 7 to 11 cycles. Each CDR3 protein gets one entry after TCRdb re-called the 5' RACE reads with MiXCR. The data show 1.5 million to 2 million distinct CDR3 sequences, roughly 28% seen once. The source material was blood. The receptors come from a woman in her 30s in good health.

The chain has TRBV20-1 and TRBJ2-1, with a weak D call TRBD1 (6 bases). This CDR3 comprises 20 residues. Germline V CDR1 and CDR2: DFQATT, SNEGSKA (reference sequence). Trimming took off 2 bases at V and 3 bases at J, with 29 bases between the two ends. CDR3 region: CSARLTRRATFEGVYNEQFF. The CDR3 region has the DNA TGCAGTGCTAGACTAACGCGGCGGGCCACCTTCGAGGGGGTCTACAATGAGCAGTTCTTC.

This clonotype has only a few counts. The V call is TRBV20-1, the J call TRBJ2-5; D is uncertain. This CDR3 contains 13 residues. V shed 1 base and J shed 1 base, with 7 bases lying between them. Germline CDR1 is DFQATT and CDR2 is SNEGSKA (reference sequence). The DNA of the CDR3 is TGCAGTGCTAGAGGAGACCCCCAAGAGACCCAGTACTTC. Translating it yields CSARGDPQETQYF.

This chain uses TRBV10-3 with TRBJ2-1; 14 positions match TRBD2. V trimming: 6 bases; J trimming: 7 bases; junction bases outside the gene matches: 5. The CDR3 has 15 residues. Looked up from germline, CDR1 is ENHRY and CDR2 is SYGVKD. CDR3 in amino acids: CAIRGTSGRDNEQFF. The DNA of the CDR3 is TGTGCCATCAGGGGGACTAGCGGGAGAGATAATGAGCAGTTCTTC.

Only a few counts were recorded for this clonotype. The V and J genes are TRBV3-1 and TRBJ2-7; D ambiguous. Germline values: CDR1 LGHDT, CDR2 YNNKEL (reference sequence). The V and J ends lost 1 base and 8 bases respectively, with 12 bases between them. This CDR3 spans 13 amino acids. The CDR3 nucleotides are TGTGCCAGCAGCCAAGTTACGGACGAACAGCAGTACTTC. Its protein is CASSQVTDEQQYF.

V usage is TRBV15 and J usage is TRBJ2-5; 7 nucleotides match TRBD2. The V segment lost 8 bases and the J segment 2 bases; nucleotides outside the gene matches: 11. This CDR3 is built from 15 residues. CDR1 is LNHNV and CDR2 is YYDKDF in the germline V gene (reference sequence). The CDR3 DNA is TGTGCCACCGGCAAACCCTTCGGGGGGCAAGAGACCCAGTACTTC. It translates to CATGKPFGGQETQYF.

V usage is TRBV6-5 and J usage is TRBJ2-3, with D perhaps TRBD2 (6 bases). Trimming pared 6 bases from V and 4 bases from J, leaving 20 bases between. Germline CDR1 reads MNHEY; CDR2 reads SVGAGI. This CDR3 region has 16 residues. CDR3 residues: CASRPSSVRASDTQYF. The CDR3 nucleotides read TGTGCCAGCAGACCCTCTAGCGTGAGGGCCTCAGATACGCAGTATTTT.

This clonotype was seen a handful of times. The chain recombines TRBV12-3 or TRBV12-4 with TRBJ1-6; possible D gene TRBD1, 6 bases. This CDR3 is built from 14 residues. Trimming cost V 5 bases and J 11 bases, with 16 bases left between them. The CDR3 nucleotides are TGTGCCAGCAGTAACACAGGGCAAGGGACACCCCTCCACTTT. Encoded protein: CASSNTGQGTPLHF.

This chain joins TRBV5-4 and TRBJ2-5; 10 bases map to TRBD2. Germline trimming cut 0 bases from V and 4 bases from J; bases unmatched to any gene: 12. The germline gives CDR1 SGHNT, CDR2 YYREEE (reference sequence). CDR3 length: 18 amino acids. The CDR3 nucleotides are TGTGCCAGCAGCTTGGTGGGGCGGCCAGCGGGGGGGCTAGAGACCCAGTACTTC. The encoded protein is CASSLVGRPAGGLETQYF.

This clonotype was found a few times. This chain links TRBV25-1 with TRBJ2-1; D perhaps matches TRBD2 (6 bases). Germline CDR1 and CDR2: MGHDK and SYGVNS. The V end lost 1 base, the J end lost 3 bases, and 10 bases lay between the germline ends. This CDR3 has 15 residues. This CDR3 is CASSEWGDGYNEQFF. For the CDR3, the DNA is TGTGCCAGCAGTGAATGGGGGGACGGCTACAATGAGCAGTTCTTC. Full variable domain (missing parts from reference TRBV25-1 and TRBJ2-1): EADIYQTPRYLVIGTGKKITLECSQTMGHDKMYWYQQDPGMELHLIHYSYGVNSTEKGDLSSESTVSRIRTEHFPLTLESARPSHTSQYLCASSEWGDGYNEQFFGPGTRLTVL.

This clonotype was observed many times. It may be a read error: a sequence one base away is much more abundant. The V and J genes are TRBV3-1 and TRBJ2-7, with 7 nucleotides matching TRBD1. CDR1 and CDR2 (germline): LGHDT, YNNKEL (reference sequence). V was clipped by 6 bases and J by 1 base; unmatched bases: 6. The CDR3 contains 14 residues. CDR3 loop: CASRRTGPSYEQYF. The CDR3 nucleotides read TGTGCCAGCAGGAGGACAGGTCCTTCCTACGAGCAGTACTTC.

The chain employs TRBV5-1 and TRBJ1-1, with D possibly TRBD1 on 5 matching bases. Trimming removed 0 bases from V and 1 base from J, with 16 bases in between. This CDR3 has 17 amino acids. CDR1 and CDR2 (germline): SGHRS, YFSETQ. The CDR3 is CASSLGFATEGNTEAFF. The CDR3 DNA reads TGCGCCAGCAGCTTGGGGTTTGCGACAGAGGGGAACACTGAAGCTTTCTTT.

This clonotype was detected ten times or more. The chain couples TRBV7-9 to TRBJ2-7; D is perhaps TRBD1 or TRBD2 (5 bases each). The V end lost 1 base, the J end lost 0 bases, and 10 bases lay between the germline ends. This CDR3 spans 15 amino acids. From germline, CDR1 is SEHNR and CDR2 FQNEAQ (reference sequence). CDR3 loop: CASSLGAGSSYEQYF. Written as DNA, the CDR3 is TGTGCCAGCAGCTTAGGTGCAGGGAGCTCCTACGAGCAGTACTTC.

The chain carries TRBV20-1 and TRBJ2-7; D unresolved. The CDR3 extends over 12 amino acids. Germline CDR1 and CDR2: DFQATT and SNEGSKA (reference sequence). Trimming pared 3 bases from V and 4 bases from J, leaving 10 bases between. The CDR3 protein is CSASQNGYEQYF. The CDR3 DNA reads as TGCAGTGCTAGCCAAAACGGGTACGAGCAGTACTTC.

This clonotype turned up a few times. The chain combines TRBV3-1 with TRBJ2-2, with TRBD2 matching over 7 bases. The CDR3 has 14 amino acids. CDR1 LGHDT and CDR2 YNNKEL come from the germline V gene (reference sequence). V lost 4 bases to trimming and J lost 6 bases; unmatched junction nucleotides: 5. The CDR3 protein is CASSPERDSGELFF. The CDR3 bases are TGTGCCAGCAGCCCAGAGCGGGATTCCGGGGAGCTGTTTTTT.

This clonotype has a count of ten or more. The rearrangement joins TRBV4-1 to TRBJ2-2; a weak D match, TRBD1 (7 bases). Germline CDR1 reads MGHRA; CDR2 reads YSYEKL. The CDR3 contains 15 residues. The germline V and J ends were trimmed by 0 bases and 7 bases, with 12 bases remaining between them. This chain's CDR3 is CASSQDSGGSGELFF. CDR3 in DNA: TGCGCCAGCAGCCAAGATTCAGGGGGGAGCGGGGAGCTGTTTTTT.

The rearrangement joins TRBV20-1 to TRBJ2-7; TRBD2 aligns across 12 bases. After removal of 1 base from V and 7 bases from J, the junction contained 11 bases not matched to a gene. Per the germline V gene, CDR1 is DFQATT and CDR2 is SNEGSKA (reference sequence). CDR3 length: 16 amino acids. The CDR3 DNA is TGCAGTGCTAGAGGGACTAGCGGGATGCTTGGGGATGAGCAGTACTTC. Its protein is CSARGTSGMLGDEQYF.

With respect to this clonotype: A much larger clone differs from this one at a single base, so this may be a read error. The chain employs TRBV20-1 and TRBJ2-4; D gene ambiguous. The J call may be in error: the DNA end matches TRBJ2-7 better. From germline, CDR1 is DFQATT and CDR2 SNEGSKA (reference sequence). CDR3 length: 14 amino acids. As DNA, the CDR3 is TGCAGTGCTAGAGATGAGTTTGGCTGGGACGAGCAGTACTTC. This encodes CSARDEFGWDEQYF.

V is TRBV4-2 and J is TRBJ2-1; the match to TRBD1 covers 7 bases. Germline V gene data show CDR1 as LGHNA and CDR2 as YNFKEQ. V gave up 1 base and J gave up 14 bases; unmatched junction bases: 8. The CDR3 is made up of 13 amino acids. DNA of the CDR3: TGTGCCAGCAGCCAAGCTAACAGGGGTATAGAGTTCTTC. This encodes CASSQANRGIEFF.

The rearrangement uses TRBV12-3 or TRBV12-4 and TRBJ1-1, with TRBD1 as a possible D gene (5 bases). The CDR3 spans 12 residues. The V end was cut by 6 bases, the J end by 6 bases, with 11 bases between. The CDR3 region has the DNA TGTGCCAGCAGCCGCGGGGCCCCTGAAGCTTTCTTT. Its translation is CASSRGAPEAFF.

The chain uses TRBV21-1 and TRBJ1-3; the D call TRBD1 from the table was never checked on the DNA. TRBV21-1 is designated a pseudogene. This CDR3 spans 16 amino acids. The CDR3 loop reads CASRNGPGGPGNTIYF. The CDR3 DNA reads TGTGCCAGCAGAAATGGACCCGGGGGGCCTGGAAACACCATATATTTT.

This chain joins TRBV6-2 or TRBV6-3 and TRBJ1-6; D is ambiguous. V gave up 2 bases and J gave up 5 bases, with 10 bases separating them. This CDR3 is 15 amino acids long. Germline CDR1 and CDR2: MNHEY and SVGEGT. CDR3 coding DNA: TGTGCCAGCAGTTACCCGGGGAAGGATAATTCACCCCTCCACTTT. Translated: CASSYPGKDNSPLHF.

This clonotype showed up many times. CDR3 sequence reads: CASSPTSGRETQYF. The CDR3 DNA sequence: TGCGCCAGTTCACCGACTAGCGGGAGGGAGACCCAGTACTTC. V and J are TRBV5-1 and TRBJ2-5, with 13 positions matching TRBD2. Germline CDR1 reads SGHRS; CDR2 reads YFSETQ. V was pared by 8 bases and J by 5 bases, with 6 bases of the junction left unmatched. The length of the CDR3 is 14 residues. The full variable domain, its missing parts supplied by reference TRBV5-1 and TRBJ2-5, is KAGVTQTPRYLIKTRGQQVTLSCSPISGHRSVSWYQQTPGQGLQFLFEYFSETQRNKGNFPGRFSGRQFSNSRSEMNVSTLELGDSALYLCASSPTSGRETQYFGPGTRLLVL.

This chain uses TRBV4-3 with TRBJ2-6; D might be TRBD2 (6 bases). Germline loops: CDR1 LGHNA, CDR2 YSLEER. The CDR3 is 17 residues long. The V gene lost 0 bases and the J gene lost 3 bases, with 12 bases spanning the gap. CDR3 nucleotide sequence: TGCGCCAGCAGCCAAGAAATAAAGGGAGGTGGGGCCAACGTCCTGACTTTC. This codes for CASSQEIKGGGANVLTF.

The rearrangement joins TRBV28 to TRBJ2-7, with 16 bases matching TRBD2. The CDR3 sequence is 13 residues long. Germline lookup yields CDR1 MDHEN and CDR2 SYDVKM. The CDR3 protein is CPGTSGGATEQYF. CDR3 nucleotide sequence: TGTCCCGGGACTAGCGGGGGGGCAACCGAGCAGTACTTC.

The chain recombines TRBV12-3 or TRBV12-4 with TRBJ2-3; the D gene is possibly TRBD2 (7 bases). V was cut by 8 bases and J by 3 bases, with 24 bases left in between. The CDR3 spans 17 residues. The CDR3 is CASSSSPGGEHTDTQYF. The CDR3 DNA reads TGTGCCAGCTCCTCCTCCCCGGGGGGCGAACATACAGATACGCAGTATTTT.

This clonotype was seen just once. V and J are TRBV5-1 and TRBJ2-5; possible D gene TRBD1, 6 bases. The CDR3 extends over 15 amino acids. V lost 0 bases and J lost 5, with 14 bases in between. Germline-derived CDR1 and CDR2 are SGHRS and YFSETQ. In DNA, the CDR3 is TGCGCCAGCAGCTTGGCCCCAGGGGCCCAGGAGACCCAGTACTTC. Amino acids: CASSLAPGAQETQYF.

This clonotype was seen repeatedly, ten times or more. V and J are TRBV25-1 and TRBJ2-5; 10 nucleotides agree with TRBD1. V lost 0 bases to trimming and J lost 5 bases; unmatched junction nucleotides: 6. Germline V gene data show CDR1 as MGHDK and CDR2 as SYGVNS. This CDR3 has 16 amino acids. This chain's CDR3 is CASSEYPDRGIETQYF. The CDR3 DNA reads TGTGCCAGCAGTGAATATCCGGACAGGGGGATTGAGACCCAGTACTTC.

This clonotype was seen many times. The rearrangement links TRBV12-3 or TRBV12-4 to TRBJ1-2; D is ambiguous. The CDR3 extends over 13 amino acids. The germline V and J ends were trimmed by 6 bases and 5 bases, with 13 bases remaining between them. The CDR3 coding sequence is TGTGCCAGCAGACCTGTTCGGGGATATGGCTACACCTTC. Translation: CASRPVRGYGYTF.

A few counts support this clonotype. The genes are TRBV7-3 and TRBJ2-3; 9 bases fit TRBD2. This CDR3 region has 16 residues. Germline V gene sequence: CDR1 SGHTA, CDR2 FQGTGA. With V trimmed by 5 bases and J by 1 base, 7 bases remained unmatched. The CDR3 sequence is CASSDEIAGGTDTQYF. DNA of the CDR3: TGTGCCAGCAGCGACGAAATAGCGGGGGGCACAGATACGCAGTATTTT.

This chain uses TRBV7-2 with TRBJ1-4, with TRBD1 matching over 7 bases. CDR3 size: 15 residues. The J segment lost 5 bases and the V segment lost 2 bases, leaving 5 bases of the junction unmatched. CDR1 is SGHTA and CDR2 is FQGNSA in the germline V gene. CDR3 amino acids: CASSLSQGGNEKLFF. In DNA form, the CDR3 reads TGTGCCAGCAGCTTAAGTCAGGGGGGAAATGAAAAACTGTTTTTT. Based on the CDR3 plus reference TRBV7-2 and TRBJ1-4, the full variable domain is GAGVSQSPSNKVTEKGKDVELRCDPISGHTALYWYRQSLGQGLEFLIYFQGNSAPDKSGLPSDRFSAERTGGSVSTLTIQRTQQEDSAVYLCASSLSQGGNEKLFFGSGTQLSVL.

This clonotype was detected only a few times. The chain employs TRBV10-3 and TRBJ2-2, with D tentatively TRBD1 or TRBD2 (5 bases each). The V end was cut by 9 bases, the J end by 3 bases, with 11 bases between. The germline CDR1 and CDR2 sequences are ENHRY and SYGVKD. CDR3 length: 13 residues. CDR3 loop: CAIGTHYTGELFF. CDR3 nucleotides: TGTGCCATTGGGACGCATTACACCGGGGAGCTGTTTTTT.

This clonotype was detected only a few times. This sequence joins TRBV5-1 and TRBJ2-7; TRBD1 matches 7 bases. V gave up 2 bases and J gave up 2 bases; unmatched junction bases: 7. The CDR3 sequence is 15 residues long. The germline CDR1 and CDR2 sequences are SGHRS and YFSETQ. The DNA for the CDR3 is TGCGCCAGCAGCTTTCGGACAGGCACTCCCTACGAGCAGTACTTC. Translated, it gives CASSFRTGTPYEQYF.